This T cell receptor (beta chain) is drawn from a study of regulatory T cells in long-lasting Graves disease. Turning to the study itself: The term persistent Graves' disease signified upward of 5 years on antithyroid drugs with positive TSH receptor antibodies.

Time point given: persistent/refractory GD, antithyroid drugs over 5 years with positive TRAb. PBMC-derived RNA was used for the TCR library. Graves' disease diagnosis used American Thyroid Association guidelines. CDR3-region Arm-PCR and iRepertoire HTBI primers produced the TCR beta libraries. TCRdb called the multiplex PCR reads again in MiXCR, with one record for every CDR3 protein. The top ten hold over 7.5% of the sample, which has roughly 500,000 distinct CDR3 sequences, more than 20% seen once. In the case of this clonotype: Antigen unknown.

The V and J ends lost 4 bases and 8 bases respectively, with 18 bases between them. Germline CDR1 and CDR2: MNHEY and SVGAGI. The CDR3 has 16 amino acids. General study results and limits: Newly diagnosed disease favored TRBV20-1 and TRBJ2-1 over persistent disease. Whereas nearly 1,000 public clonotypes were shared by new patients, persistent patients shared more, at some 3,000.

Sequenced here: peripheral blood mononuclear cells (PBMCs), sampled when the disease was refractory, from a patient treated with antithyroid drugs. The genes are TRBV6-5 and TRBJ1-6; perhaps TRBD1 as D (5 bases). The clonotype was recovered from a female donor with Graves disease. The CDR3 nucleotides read TGTGCCAGCAGTTCCTCCCCCGGGACGGATTATTCACCCCTCCACTTT. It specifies CASSSSPGTDYSPLHF.